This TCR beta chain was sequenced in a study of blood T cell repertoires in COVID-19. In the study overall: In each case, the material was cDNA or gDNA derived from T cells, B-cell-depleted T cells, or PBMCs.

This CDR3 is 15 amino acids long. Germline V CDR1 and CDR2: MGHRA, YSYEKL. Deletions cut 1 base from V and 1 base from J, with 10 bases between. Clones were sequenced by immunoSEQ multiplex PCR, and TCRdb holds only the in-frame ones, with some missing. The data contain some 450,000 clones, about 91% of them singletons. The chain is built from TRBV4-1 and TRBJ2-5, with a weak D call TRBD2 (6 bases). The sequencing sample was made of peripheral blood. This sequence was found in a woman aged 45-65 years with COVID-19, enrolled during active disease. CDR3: CASSQVGGAQETQYF. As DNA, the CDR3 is TGCGCCAGCAGCCAAGTGGGAGGAGCCCAAGAGACCCAGTACTTC.